The 32 T cell receptor beta chains listed next were all sequenced from one sample in a study of T cells in Graves' hyperthyroidism and ophthalmopathy. Amplification yielded TCR beta CDR3 regions, with RNA transcripts as the source. HTBI primers were used for first-round RT-PCR of the TCR CDR3. Via MiXCR, TCRdb re-called the multiplex PCR reads, giving one row per CDR3 protein. The repertoire has some 760,000 distinct CDR3 sequences, 12% to 15% of them found once; the top ten carry 9.5% to 13%. The sample taken for sequencing was blood. These receptors came from a woman aged 18-29 years with Graves' hyperthyroidism.

This clonotype was seen more than once but under ten times. This chain uses TRBV29-1 with TRBJ2-1, with no clear D. CDR1 is SQVTM, CDR2 ANQGSEA, per germline. The germline V and J ends were trimmed by 6 bases and 0 bases, with 9 bases remaining between them. CDR3 length equals 13 residues. The CDR3 loop is CSVPRSSYNEQFF. The CDR3 DNA reads as TGCAGCGTCCCTAGAAGCTCCTACAATGAGCAGTTCTTC.

The V call is TRBV6-5, the J call TRBJ1-1; D remains unclear. V lost 0 bases to trimming and J lost 0 bases, with 11 bases between them. The germline gives CDR1 MNHEY, CDR2 SVGAGI. CDR3 length: 16 residues. The DNA for the CDR3 is TGTGCCAGCAGTTACTCAGAATCGGCCTTGAACACTGAAGCTTTCTTT. Protein sequence: CASSYSESALNTEAFF.

The chain combines TRBV20-1 with TRBJ2-3; 9 nucleotides agree with TRBD2. Germline V gene lookup returns CDR1 DFQATT and CDR2 SNEGSKA (reference sequence). This CDR3 is 13 amino acids long. The CDR3 reads CNPSAGGTDTQYF. DNA for the CDR3: TGCAATCCTTCGGCGGGAGGGACAGATACGCAGTATTTT.

Worth noting for this clonotype: The junction departs from the called germline gene at one end, perhaps through a read error. The V gene is TRBV29-1, the J gene TRBJ2-7; 13 nucleotides match TRBD2. The CDR3 totals 18 residues. Germline lookup yields CDR1 SQVTM and CDR2 ANQGSEA. The CDR3 protein is CSVEEPSVGGLAGIEQYF. DNA of the CDR3: TGCAGCGTCGAAGAACCATCAGTTGGGGGACTAGCGGGAATCGAGCAGTACTTC.

As concerns this clonotype: One base away lies a much larger clone, so this may be a sequencing read error. Since the CDR3 does not end with the conserved phenylalanine or tryptophan, this likely comes from a read error. The chain combines TRBV2 with TRBJ1-5, with D tentatively TRBD1 (5 bases). Germline loops: CDR1 SNHLY, CDR2 FYNNEI. The CDR3 loop spans 16 amino acids. V lost 3 bases, J lost 7 bases, and 19 bases lay in between. CDR3 coding DNA: TGTGCCAGCAGTGAGGAGGGGTTGGGAAGCAGACAGCCCCAGCATTCT. It encodes CASSEEGLGSRQPQHS.

This clonotype was recorded many times. For the CDR3, the DNA is TGTGCCAGCAGCTCGTTGGAAGGAGGTGAAGCTTTCTTT. It is translated as CASSSLEGGEAFF. The chain employs TRBV13 and TRBJ1-1; D call uncertain. With 4 bases removed from V and 7 bases from J, the gap between germline ends came to 13 bases. The V gene's germline CDR1 is PRHDT and CDR2 FYEKMQ (reference sequence). This CDR3 contains 13 residues. Based on the CDR3 plus reference TRBV13 and TRBJ1-1, the full variable domain is AAGVIQSPRHLIKEKRETATLKCYPIPRHDTVYWYQQGPGQDPQFLISFYEKMQSDKGSIPDRFSAQQFSDYHSELNMSSLELGDSALYFCASSSLEGGEAFFGQGTRLTVV.

This clonotype was detected only a few times. This chain links TRBV5-1 with TRBJ2-7; TRBD1 agrees at 10 bases. CDR1 is SGHRS, CDR2 YFSETQ, per germline. V was clipped by 0 bases and J by 5 bases; unmatched bases: 5. The CDR3 length is 15 residues. CDR3 sequence: CASSLETGGGHEQYF. The CDR3 DNA reads TGCGCCAGCAGCTTGGAGACAGGGGGCGGCCACGAGCAGTACTTC.

This clonotype was detected only a few times. The genes are TRBV29-1 and TRBJ1-2; TRBD1 is a possible D gene (5 bases). Germline loops: CDR1 SQVTM, CDR2 ANQGSEA. Trimming stripped 4 bases from V and 1 base from J, with 13 bases between. The CDR3 has 14 amino acids. In DNA form, the CDR3 reads TGCAGCGTTGGGGGGAAAGGCAGTAACTATGGCTACACCTTC. Translation gives CSVGGKGSNYGYTF.

This clonotype was observed a few times. V is TRBV6-2 or TRBV6-3 and J is TRBJ2-6; TRBD2 matches 12 bases. Trimming took 4 bases from V and 3 from J; bases not matched to a gene: 4. Germline CDR1 reads MNHEY; CDR2 reads SVGEGT. The CDR3 has 17 residues. This CDR3 reads CASSLTSGSGGANVLTF. CDR3 in DNA: TGTGCCAGCAGTTTGACTAGCGGGAGTGGTGGGGCCAACGTCCTGACTTTC.

This clonotype was counted only a few times. The J gene is TRBJ2-3, the V gene TRBV4-1; 8 bases match TRBD2. Germline trimming cut 2 bases from V and 1 base from J; bases unmatched to any gene: 2. The CDR3 loop spans 15 amino acids. From germline, CDR1 is MGHRA and CDR2 YSYEKL. As DNA, the CDR3 is TGCGCCAGCAGCCAATTGACTAGCGGCACAGATACGCAGTATTTT. Its protein product is CASSQLTSGTDTQYF.

This clonotype has only a few counts. The chain combines TRBV12-3 or TRBV12-4 with TRBJ1-5, with D hard to call. The CDR3 covers 21 residues. V dropped 3 bases and J dropped 4 bases, with 31 bases sitting between them. The CDR3 loop reads CASSFLPHPLGSSNLNQPQHF. DNA for the CDR3: TGTGCCAGCAGTTTCCTTCCTCATCCTTTAGGATCCTCCAATTTAAATCAGCCCCAGCATTTT.

This chain uses TRBV3-1 with TRBJ2-1; D is possibly TRBD2 (6 bases). This CDR3 is 17 amino acids long. V dropped 8 bases and J dropped 2 bases, with 22 bases sitting between them. The germline V gene encodes CDR1 LGHDT and CDR2 YNNKEL (reference sequence). The CDR3 spells CASGLVPGDIPYNEQFF. The CDR3 DNA reads as TGTGCCAGCGGCCTTGTACCGGGGGATATACCCTACAATGAGCAGTTCTTC.

The chain has TRBV13 and TRBJ2-6; possibly TRBD2 for D (5 bases). The germline CDR1 and CDR2 sequences are PRHDT and FYEKMQ (reference sequence). V lost 6 bases, J lost 2 bases, and 11 bases lay in between. The CDR3 length is 15 residues. DNA of the CDR3: TGTGCCAGCAGTTTCGGGGTCCCTGGGGCCAACGTCCTGACTTTC. The encoded protein is CASSFGVPGANVLTF.

The chain couples TRBV20-1 to TRBJ1-5; D gene uncertain. The V end was cut by 6 bases, the J end by 0 bases, with 9 bases between. This CDR3 region has 13 residues. Germline-derived CDR1 and CDR2 are DFQATT and SNEGSKA (reference sequence). Written as DNA, the CDR3 is TGCAGTGCGAGACTTAATAGCAATCAGCCCCAGCATTTT. Translating gives CSARLNSNQPQHF.

This clonotype appeared a few times. The rearrangement links TRBV20-1 to TRBJ1-1; D unresolved. There are 13 residues in the CDR3. V was trimmed by 3 bases and J by 3 bases, leaving 11 bases between them. CDR1 and CDR2 from the germline V gene are DFQATT and SNEGSKA (reference sequence). The CDR3: CSASPRGDTEAFF. The CDR3 region has the DNA TGCAGTGCTAGCCCCCGCGGTGACACTGAAGCTTTCTTT.

This clonotype has at least ten counts. The V call is TRBV11-2, the J call TRBJ2-7, with D tentatively TRBD1 (7 bases). There are 15 residues in the CDR3. The germline V and J ends were trimmed by 3 bases and 2 bases, with 14 bases remaining between them. Germline V gene sequence: CDR1 SGHAT, CDR2 FQNNGV. The CDR3 sequence is CASSFNAGGTYEQYF. DNA for the CDR3: TGTGCCAGCAGCTTTAACGCAGGGGGGACCTACGAGCAGTACTTC.

This clonotype was seen ten or more times. The chain recombines TRBV6-1 with TRBJ2-3; D is possibly TRBD1 or TRBD2 (6 bases each). The CDR3 has 12 residues. Looked up from germline, CDR1 is MNHNS and CDR2 is SASEGT. CDR3 sequence reads: CASRGGTDTQYF. The CDR3 DNA follows: TGTGCGTCGAGGGGGGGCACAGATACGCAGTATTTT.

This clonotype was counted only a few times. This chain connects TRBV10-3 to TRBJ1-6, with D tentatively TRBD1 (5 bases). The germline V and J ends were trimmed by 6 bases and 12 bases, with 18 bases remaining between them. Germline V gene data show CDR1 as ENHRY and CDR2 as SYGVKD. The CDR3 consists of 14 residues. The CDR3, as DNA: TGTGCCATCAGGACGGGACTTGCGGAGGGACCCCTCCACTTT. It is translated as CAIRTGLAEGPLHF.

The rearrangement joins TRBV20-1 to TRBJ2-7; the match to TRBD2 covers 9 bases. Germline values: CDR1 DFQATT, CDR2 SNEGSKA (reference sequence). The CDR3 loop spans 15 amino acids. V trimming: 0 bases; J trimming: 3 bases; junction bases outside the gene matches: 6. Here the CDR3 DNA reads TGCAGTGCTAGAGATAGGCGGGAGGGCCTCTACGAGCAGTACTTC. Translating it yields CSARDRREGLYEQYF.

The chain uses TRBV9 and TRBJ2-3, with TRBD2 matching over 8 bases. Germline V gene data show CDR1 as SGDLS and CDR2 as YYNGEE. The CDR3 length is 16 residues. Germline trimming cut 0 bases from V and 4 bases from J; bases unmatched to any gene: 7. Here the CDR3 DNA reads TGTGCCAGCAGCGTAGACCAAGCGGGAGTGGCAGATACGCAGTATTTT. This encodes CASSVDQAGVADTQYF.

In its sample, this clonotype was seen many times. The chain recombines TRBV7-2 with TRBJ1-1, with D possibly matching TRBD1 (6 bases). Germline CDR1 SGHTA, CDR2 FQGNSA. V lost 0 bases and J lost 2, with 10 bases in between. CDR3 length: 15 residues. The CDR3 reads CASSLATGFNTEAFF. The CDR3 DNA reads TGTGCCAGCAGCTTAGCGACAGGTTTCAACACTGAAGCTTTCTTT. Full variable domain (outside the CDR3, taken from reference TRBV7-2 and TRBJ1-1): GAGVSQSPSNKVTEKGKDVELRCDPISGHTALYWYRQSLGQGLEFLIYFQGNSAPDKSGLPSDRFSAERTGGSVSTLTIQRTQQEDSAVYLCASSLATGFNTEAFFGQGTRLTVV.

This clonotype was counted ten times or more. The gene calls are TRBV29-1 and TRBJ1-1; D unclear. Per the germline V gene, CDR1 is SQVTM and CDR2 is ANQGSEA. The CDR3 length is 12 residues. V was shortened by 4 bases and J by 4 bases, with 10 bases between the two germline ends. The chain's CDR3 is CSVASMGTEAFF. DNA for the CDR3: TGCAGCGTTGCCTCAATGGGCACTGAAGCTTTCTTT.

The chain is built from TRBV7-8 and TRBJ2-1; 14 bases match TRBD2. V was clipped by 5 bases and J by 8 bases; unmatched bases: 8. Germline values: CDR1 SGHVS, CDR2 FQNEAQ. This CDR3 has 16 amino acids. CDR3 sequence (DNA): TGTGCCAGCAGCCCCCGACTAGCGGGAGGGCCGGATGAGCAGTTCTTC. Encoded protein: CASSPRLAGGPDEQFF.

The table lists this clonotype with many counts. The chain joins TRBV5-5 to TRBJ2-4, with a weak D call TRBD2 (6 bases). V was cut by 4 bases and J by 2 bases, with 16 bases left in between. The CDR3 is 16 amino acids. The germline CDR1 and CDR2 sequences are SGHKS and YYEKEE (reference sequence). CDR3 nucleotide sequence: TGTGCCAGCAGCCAACGGGACTGGTTGACCAAAAACATTCAGTACTTC. Translated, it gives CASSQRDWLTKNIQYF.

This clonotype was seen ten or more times. CDR3 sequence (DNA): TGTGCCAGCAGCCGGACTAGCGGGAGGCCATACAATGAGCAGTTCTTC. Amino acids: CASSRTSGRPYNEQFF. The chain links TRBV7-9 to TRBJ2-1; TRBD2 matches 14 bases. With V trimmed by 5 bases and J by 4 bases, 4 bases remained unmatched. This CDR3 has 16 amino acids. CDR1 is SEHNR and CDR2 is FQNEAQ in the germline V gene (reference sequence).

V is TRBV20-1 and J is TRBJ2-7; D possibly matches TRBD1 or TRBD2 (5 bases each). The CDR3 has 12 amino acids. V was pared by 5 bases and J by 3 bases, with 11 bases between. Germline lookup yields CDR1 DFQATT and CDR2 SNEGSKA (reference sequence). The CDR3 DNA is TGCAGTGCTGGCTGGGGGAACTACGAGCAGTACTTC. It specifies CSAGWGNYEQYF.

This clonotype has at least ten counts. The rearrangement links TRBV28 to TRBJ2-7; 11 bases are a match to TRBD1. CDR1 MDHEN and CDR2 SYDVKM come from the germline V gene. The CDR3 totals 14 residues. The ends lost 5 bases at V and 6 bases at J; junction bases unmatched: 6. This CDR3 is CASSPGQGAREQYF. The CDR3 coding sequence is TGTGCCAGCAGTCCTGGACAGGGGGCGCGCGAGCAGTACTTC.

Only one count was recorded for this clonotype. Possible read error: a much larger clone is one base away. Here the CDR3 omits its conserved ending phenylalanine or tryptophan, so a read error is the likely source. This chain joins TRBV14 and TRBJ1-5, with TRBD1 matching over 11 bases. Germline CDR1 SGHDN, CDR2 FVKESK. V lost 3 bases, J lost 7 bases, and 5 bases stayed unmatched. This CDR3 is built from 15 residues. The CDR3 loop is CASSQSGQGGQPQHL. As DNA, the CDR3 is TGTGCCAGCAGCCAGTCGGGACAGGGGGGGCAGCCCCAGCATCTT.

The rearrangement uses TRBV7-3 and TRBJ2-7, with a weak D call TRBD2 (6 bases). In germline, CDR1 is SGHTA, CDR2 FQGTGA. The length of the CDR3 is 17 residues. Trimming stripped 2 bases from V and 0 bases from J, with 17 bases between. CDR3 sequence (DNA): TGTGCCAGCAGCTTAGGGGGGTGGGGCAACCCCTCCTACGAGCAGTACTTC. It encodes CASSLGGWGNPSYEQYF.

This clonotype was counted at least ten times. The V and J genes are TRBV20-1 and TRBJ1-4; TRBD1 aligns across 7 bases. After removal of 4 bases from V and 3 bases from J, the junction contained 5 bases not matched to a gene. This CDR3 region has 14 residues. Germline lookup yields CDR1 DFQATT and CDR2 SNEGSKA (reference sequence). The CDR3 sequence: CSAKDRVSNEKLFF. The DNA of the CDR3 is TGCAGTGCTAAAGACAGGGTTTCTAATGAAAAACTGTTTTTT.

This clonotype was seen a few times. This chain joins TRBV20-1 and TRBJ1-6, with TRBD1 matching 9 bases. The CDR3 loop spans 14 amino acids. In germline, CDR1 is DFQATT, CDR2 SNEGSKA (reference sequence). With 4 bases clipped from V and 10 bases from J, the junction kept 8 bases outside the gene matches. The chain's CDR3 is CSAKGGQGGSPLHF. The CDR3 region has the DNA TGCAGTGCTAAGGGGGGACAGGGCGGATCACCCCTCCACTTT.

This clonotype was counted at least ten times. The V and J genes are TRBV7-2 and TRBJ2-7; D ambiguous. Germline V gene lookup returns CDR1 SGHTA and CDR2 FQGNSA. CDR3 length: 15 amino acids. V dropped 2 bases and J dropped 0 bases, with 11 bases sitting between them. The CDR3 DNA reads TGTGCCAGCAGCTTACCTGGTATTAGCTCCTACGAGCAGTACTTC. The encoded protein is CASSLPGISSYEQYF.